The 2 T cell receptor beta chains below come from one sample, sequenced in a study of cytomegalovirus exposure and HLA in healthy donors. Primers: 60 Vbeta forward and 13 Jbeta reverse. Sequenced by immunoSEQ multiplex PCR; TCRdb stores in-frame clones only, minus some. The data show around 85,000 clones, less than 80% seen once. The material sequenced was PBMCs. The source is a man aged 25-45 years in good health and CMV-seropositive.

This chain connects TRBV7-2 to TRBJ1-5; 8 bases align to TRBD1. V shed 6 bases, J shed 5 bases, and the junction held 6 bases outside the gene matches. The germline CDR1 and CDR2 sequences are SGHTA and FQGNSA. This CDR3 contains 14 residues. The CDR3 DNA is TGTGCCAGCAGTTCGGACAGGGAATATCAGCCCCAGCATTTT. Its translation: CASSSDREYQPQHF.

V is TRBV5-4 and J is TRBJ2-1; D may be TRBD1 (5 bases). Germline CDR1 SGHNT, CDR2 YYREEE (reference sequence). The length of the CDR3 is 12 residues. V shed 10 bases and J shed 4 bases, with 12 bases lying between them. The chain's CDR3 is CACSTVYNEQFF. For the CDR3, the DNA is TGTGCCTGCTCGACAGTTTACAATGAGCAGTTCTTC.